The entry below describes one T cell receptor beta chain. What it recognizes is unknown. The data stem from a study of T cell responses to AZD1222 COVID-19 vaccine. About the study: Second-dose recipients at about 4 or about 12 weeks were treated as one pooled group. Study results and caveats: Increases in Spike-specific TCR breadth and depth were seen after two AZD1222 doses.

Germline V gene data show CDR1 as SNHLY and CDR2 as FYNNEI. The V end was cut by 4 bases, the J end by 0 bases, with 14 bases between. CDR3 length equals 16 residues. This table comes from immunoSEQ multiplex PCR, and its TCRdb copy is limited to in-frame clones, with some not included. The sample includes some 90,000 clones, approximately 89% of them seen just once. This chain connects TRBV2 to TRBJ2-3; D perhaps matches TRBD2 (5 bases). The input for sequencing was peripheral blood, taken on day 0 of AZD1222 vaccination. The sequence derives from an adult in good health. The CDR3 is CASSVLPGSSTDTQYF. Here the CDR3 DNA reads TGTGCCAGCAGTGTTCTCCCTGGGAGTAGCACAGATACGCAGTATTTT.